This T cell receptor (beta chain) was captured in a study of beta chain features in type 1 diabetes. Expressed TCRB transcripts were sequenced because the isolated RNA had all been reverse transcribed beforehand. Assay used: immunoSEQ multiplex PCR; TCRdb lists only in-frame clones, some missing. This sample carries 150,000 to 190,000 clones, about 8.5% of them seen once, and the ten largest clones take 0.65%. This clone was observed a handful of times. CDR3 length: 15 residues. V lost 1 base, J lost 3 bases, and 9 bases lay in between. CDR1 and CDR2 (germline): SGHVS, FQNEAQ. The specimen was central memory CD4+ T cells from blood. This sequence joins TRBV7-8 and TRBJ1-4, with D possibly TRBD1 on 6 matching bases. The receptor comes from a man between 18 and 29 years old in good health. The CDR3 sequence: CASSLGGHANEKLFF. The DNA of the CDR3 is TGTGCCAGCAGCTTAGGGGGACATGCTAATGAAAAACTGTTTTTT.